This TCR beta chain derives from a study of blood T cells in healthy people across ages. The sample holds a few counts of this clonotype. It was with a sample-barcoded 5' primer and a J-beta primer mix that a second PCR of roughly 7 to 12 cycles was run. Using its own MiXCR run on the 5' RACE reads, TCRdb lists one record per CDR3 protein. The sample includes about 1.1 million distinct CDR3 sequences, 35% to 40% of them seen just once. This CDR3 region has 16 residues. CDR1 is SGDLS, CDR2 YYNGEE, per germline. V was trimmed by 3 bases and J by 0 bases, leaving 14 bases between them. The gene calls are TRBV9 and TRBJ2-3; D may be TRBD1 (5 bases). Sequenced material: blood. The TCR comes from a man between 18 and 35 years old in good health. This CDR3 is CASSGTGRSSTDTQYF. DNA of the CDR3: TGTGCCAGCAGCGGCACAGGAAGATCAAGCACAGATACGCAGTATTTT.